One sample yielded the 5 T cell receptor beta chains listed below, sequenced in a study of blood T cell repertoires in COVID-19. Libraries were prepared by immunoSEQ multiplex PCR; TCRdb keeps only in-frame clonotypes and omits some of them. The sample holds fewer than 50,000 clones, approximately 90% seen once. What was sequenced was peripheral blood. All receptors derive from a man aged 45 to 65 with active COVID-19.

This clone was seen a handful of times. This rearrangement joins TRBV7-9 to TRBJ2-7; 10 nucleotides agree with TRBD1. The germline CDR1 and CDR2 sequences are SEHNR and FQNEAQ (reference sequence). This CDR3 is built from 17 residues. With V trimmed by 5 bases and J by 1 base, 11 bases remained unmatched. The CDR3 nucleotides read TGTGCCAGCAGCCCCCGGGACAGGGGATTGGGTTCCTACGAGCAGTACTTC. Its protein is CASSPRDRGLGSYEQYF.

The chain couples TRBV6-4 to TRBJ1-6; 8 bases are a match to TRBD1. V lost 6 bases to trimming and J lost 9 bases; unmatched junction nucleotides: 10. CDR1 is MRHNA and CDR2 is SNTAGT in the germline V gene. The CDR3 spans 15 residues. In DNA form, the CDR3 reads TGTGCCAGCAGCGCCGGACAGGGAGGAGGTTCACCCCTCCACTTT. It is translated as CASSAGQGGGSPLHF.

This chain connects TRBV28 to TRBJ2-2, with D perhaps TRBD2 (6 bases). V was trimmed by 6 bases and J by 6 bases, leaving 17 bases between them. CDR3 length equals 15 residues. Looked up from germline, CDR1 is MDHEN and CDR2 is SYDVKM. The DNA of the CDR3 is TGTGCCAGCAGCCGACTAGTCCAGTTAGCCGGGGAGCTGTTTTTT. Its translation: CASSRLVQLAGELFF.

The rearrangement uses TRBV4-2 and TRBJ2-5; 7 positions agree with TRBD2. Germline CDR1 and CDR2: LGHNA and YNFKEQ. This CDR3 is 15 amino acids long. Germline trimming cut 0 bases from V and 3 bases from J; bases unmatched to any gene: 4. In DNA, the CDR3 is TGTGCCAGCAGCCAAGAGTGGGCGGGGGAAGAGACCCAGTACTTC. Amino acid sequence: CASSQEWAGEETQYF.

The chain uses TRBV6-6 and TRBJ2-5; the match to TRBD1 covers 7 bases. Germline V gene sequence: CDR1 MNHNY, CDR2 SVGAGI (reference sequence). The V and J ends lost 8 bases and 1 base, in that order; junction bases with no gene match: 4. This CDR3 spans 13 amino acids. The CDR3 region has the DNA TGTGCCAGCCGCAGGGGGTCCCAAGAGACCCAGTACTTC. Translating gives CASRRGSQETQYF.